A single sample gave rise to the 24 T cell receptor beta chains below, sequenced in a study of Ad26.COV2.S vaccination and SARS-CoV-2 variants. Method: immunoSEQ multiplex PCR; TCRdb's copy keeps in-frame clones and lacks some. The sample lists 440,000 or so clones, about 90% occurring once. Treatment in this sample: 15 to 20 received Ad26.COV2.S at low or high dose, single or two shots; roughly 5 received placebo; per-sample allocation not given. The samples date from day 63 after the first vaccine or placebo injection. The material was peripheral blood, obtained in a trial of Ad26.COV2.S vaccine versus placebo. These receptors all stem from a person aged 18-65 years who received the Ad26.COV2.S COVID-19 vaccine or a placebo.

The V gene is TRBV4-3, the J gene TRBJ2-5; D possibly corresponds to TRBD2 (6 bases). This CDR3 region has 16 residues. Germline V lookup: CDR1 LGHNA, CDR2 YSLEER. V lost 5 bases and J 5 bases, leaving 21 bases between the germline ends. CDR3 residues: CASSTQRGFGGETQYF. As DNA, the CDR3 is TGCGCCAGCAGCACACAACGGGGGTTTGGGGGGGAGACCCAGTACTTC.

This chain connects TRBV7-3 to TRBJ2-7; a possible D gene is TRBD2 (6 bases). From germline, CDR1 is SGHTA and CDR2 FQGTGA. This CDR3 is built from 16 residues. The ends were cut back, 7 bases at V and 1 base at J, with 20 bases in the middle. The CDR3 spells CASNGPGGSGSYEQYF. CDR3 sequence (DNA): TGTGCCAGCAACGGTCCCGGGGGTAGCGGATCCTACGAGCAGTACTTC.

The gene calls are TRBV6-5 and TRBJ1-2; possible D gene TRBD1, 6 bases. V was shortened by 7 bases and J by 4 bases, with 10 bases between the two germline ends. The CDR3 contains 12 residues. CDR1 is MNHEY, CDR2 SVGAGI, per germline. The CDR3, as DNA: TGTGCCAGCAACAGGGAGGGCTATGGCTACACCTTC. As protein: CASNREGYGYTF.

This chain links TRBV7-9 with TRBJ2-3, with 10 positions matching TRBD2. The V gene end was trimmed by 5 bases and the J gene end by 2 bases; junction bases not matched to a gene: 4. Germline V CDR1 and CDR2: SEHNR, FQNEAQ (reference sequence). The length of the CDR3 is 15 residues. Written as DNA, the CDR3 is TGTGCCAGCAGCACTAGCGGGACTTACACAGATACGCAGTATTTT. Translation: CASSTSGTYTDTQYF.

The chain carries TRBV5-1 and TRBJ2-3; 9 bases match TRBD1. Trimming cost V 7 bases and J 7 bases; bases outside gene matches: 7. The CDR3 contains 13 residues. Germline CDR1 SGHRS, CDR2 YFSETQ. DNA of the CDR3: TGCGCCAGCCGGACAGGGGTTGAAAATACGCAGTATTTT. Translating gives CASRTGVENTQYF.

V usage is TRBV6-2 or TRBV6-3 and J usage is TRBJ2-7; D is tentatively TRBD1 or TRBD2 (5 bases each). The germline gives CDR1 MNHEY, CDR2 SVGEGT. Trimming pared 2 bases from V and 0 bases from J, leaving 8 bases between. The CDR3 has 14 amino acids. The CDR3 sequence: CASSYGGNSYEQYF. CDR3 coding DNA: TGTGCCAGCAGTTACGGGGGAAACTCCTACGAGCAGTACTTC.

The chain joins TRBV5-4 to TRBJ1-5, with 7 bases aligning to TRBD1. CDR1 is SGHNT, CDR2 YYREEE, per germline (reference sequence). V shed 4 bases and J 3 bases; nucleotides not matched to a gene: 7. The CDR3 is 15 residues long. CDR3 nucleotides: TGTGCCAGCAGCGCCGGGACAGAGGACAATCAGCCCCAGCATTTT. This gives the protein CASSAGTEDNQPQHF.

This clone was seen a handful of times. The rearrangement uses TRBV13 and TRBJ2-7, with 7 bases aligning to TRBD1. The CDR3 is 14 amino acids. Germline V gene sequence: CDR1 PRHDT, CDR2 FYEKMQ (reference sequence). J was trimmed by 6 bases and V by 0 bases; bases with no gene match: 5. The CDR3 coding sequence is TGTGCCAGCAGCTTAGGGGTAAACAGGGGCGAGCAGTACTTC. The encoded protein is CASSLGVNRGEQYF.

This chain connects TRBV9 to TRBJ2-1; D is perhaps TRBD2 (6 bases). The CDR3 sequence is 15 residues long. Trimming took off 0 bases at V and 7 bases at J, with 14 bases between the two ends. In germline, CDR1 is SGDLS, CDR2 YYNGEE. The CDR3 spells CASSVEVGGVNEQFF. DNA for the CDR3: TGTGCCAGCAGCGTAGAGGTGGGAGGTGTTAATGAGCAGTTCTTC.

The chain has TRBV6-9 and TRBJ1-1; perhaps TRBD1 as D (6 bases). Germline lookup yields CDR1 MNHGY and CDR2 SVAAGI. Deletions cut 4 bases from V and 10 bases from J, with 16 bases between. The CDR3 is 13 residues long. CDR3 in DNA: TGTGCCAGCAGTTCTGGACAGTCCCGGGTAGCTTTCTTT. Translation gives CASSSGQSRVAFF.

The rearrangement links TRBV28 to TRBJ2-3; a possible D gene is TRBD2 (6 bases). The CDR3 totals 18 residues. The V gene's germline CDR1 is MDHEN and CDR2 SYDVKM. Trimming pared 1 base from V and 2 bases from J, leaving 19 bases between. CDR3 sequence (DNA): TGTGCCAGCAGTTTATCCACCATTTTGCGGGGTCCCACAGATACGCAGTATTTT. As protein: CASSLSTILRGPTDTQYF.

This clone was seen just once. This same CDR3 is encoded by further DNA sequences in the sample. The chain recombines TRBV7-2 with TRBJ2-7; D gene uncertain. Germline CDR1 and CDR2: SGHTA and FQGNSA. This CDR3 is 13 amino acids long. V was cut by 0 bases and J by 0 bases, with 3 bases left in between. The CDR3 region has the DNA TGTGCCAGCAGCTTAGCAGCCTCCTACGAGCAGTACTTC. It specifies CASSLAASYEQYF.

This chain uses TRBV14 with TRBJ2-2; 8 bases match TRBD2. Germline CDR1 is SGHDN and CDR2 is FVKESK. The ends lost 0 bases at V and 4 bases at J; junction bases unmatched: 4. CDR3 length: 16 residues. CDR3 DNA sequence: TGTGCCAGCAGCCAAGATCGTACTAGCGGCACCGGGGAGCTGTTTTTT. This sequence encodes CASSQDRTSGTGELFF.

The chain employs TRBV29-1 and TRBJ2-7; D gene unclear. The CDR3 has 14 residues. V was pared by 4 bases and J by 2 bases, with 15 bases between. The V gene's germline CDR1 is SQVTM and CDR2 ANQGSEA. This chain's CDR3 is CSVGVGIGAYEQYF. The CDR3 bases are TGCAGCGTTGGTGTGGGGATCGGAGCCTACGAGCAGTACTTC.

In nucleotides, the CDR3 is TGTGCCAGCAGCCAGGACGGGGAGACCCAGTACTTC. It codes for CASSQDGETQYF. The V gene is TRBV5-4, the J gene TRBJ2-5; D call uncertain. CDR1 and CDR2 from the germline V gene are SGHNT and YYREEE (reference sequence). CDR3 length: 12 residues. V was trimmed by 4 bases and J by 5 bases, leaving 9 bases between them. Full variable domain (remainder filled in from reference TRBV5-4 and TRBJ2-5): ETGVTQSPTHLIKTRGQQVTLRCSSQSGHNTVSWYQQALGQGPQFIFQYYREEENGRGNFPPRFSGLQFPNYSSELNVNALELDDSALYLCASSQDGETQYFGPGTRLLVL.

This sequence joins TRBV9 and TRBJ2-3; 10 bases map to TRBD2. CDR3 size: 16 residues. Germline V gives CDR1 SGDLS, CDR2 YYNGEE. V lost 0 bases to trimming and J lost 4 bases; unmatched junction nucleotides: 5. CDR3 DNA sequence: TGTGCCAGCAGCGTAGAAACTAGCGGGATCTCAGATACGCAGTATTTT. It specifies CASSVETSGISDTQYF. Drawing the rest from reference TRBV9 and TRBJ2-3, the complete variable domain is DSGVTQTPKHLITATGQRVTLRCSPRSGDLSVYWYQQSLDQGLQFLIQYYNGEERAKGNILERFSAQQFPDLHSELNLSSLELGDSALYFCASSVETSGISDTQYFGPGTRLTVL.

The rearrangement uses TRBV29-1 and TRBJ2-1, with D perhaps being TRBD1 or TRBD2 (5 bases each). The length of the CDR3 is 12 residues. Germline assignment: CDR1 SQVTM and CDR2 ANQGSEA. The ends were cut back, 6 bases at V and 8 bases at J, with 14 bases in the middle. The CDR3: CSVIPGPHEQFF. DNA of the CDR3: TGCAGCGTGATCCCGGGGCCACATGAGCAGTTCTTC.

J is TRBJ1-4 and V is TRBV7-9; maybe TRBD1 (6 bases). Trimming pared 4 bases from V and 6 bases from J, leaving 12 bases between. Germline loops: CDR1 SEHNR, CDR2 FQNEAQ (reference sequence). CDR3 length: 14 residues. CDR3 nucleotides: TGTGCCAGCAGCTCCCCGGACAGTCATGAAAAACTGTTTTTT. The encoded protein is CASSSPDSHEKLFF.

J is TRBJ2-7 and V is TRBV19; perhaps TRBD1 as D (6 bases). This CDR3 is 17 amino acids long. Between the trimmed V and J ends, which lost 6 bases and 2 bases, there was a span of 23 bases. Germline CDR1 reads LNHDA; CDR2 reads SQIVND (reference sequence). Written as DNA, the CDR3 is TGTGCCAGTAGGGGGCAAGCGAAGGACAGCATGACCTACGAGCAGTACTTC. Translation gives CASRGQAKDSMTYEQYF.

The rearrangement uses TRBV6-5 and TRBJ1-2, with a weak D call TRBD1 (6 bases). CDR1 and CDR2 from the germline V gene are MNHEY and SVGAGI. V was cut by 8 bases and J by 4 bases, with 11 bases left in between. The CDR3 is made up of 12 amino acids. This CDR3 is CASGRGPYGYTF. In DNA, the CDR3 is TGTGCCAGCGGCAGGGGCCCCTATGGCTACACCTTC.

The V gene is TRBV6-8, the J gene TRBJ1-3; TRBD1 matches 10 bases. Germline V gives CDR1 MNHGY, CDR2 SAAAGT. V dropped 8 bases and J dropped 8; count of bases not matched to a gene: 6. This CDR3 comprises 13 residues. CDR3 loop: CASSRGQGDTIYF. In DNA, the CDR3 is TGTGCCAGCTCTCGAGGACAGGGGGACACCATATATTTT.

This clone was detected only once. The gene calls are TRBV14 and TRBJ2-3; D uncertain. CDR1 is SGHDN, CDR2 FVKESK, per germline. The CDR3 totals 13 residues. V lost 0 bases and J lost 5, with 6 bases in between. CDR3 residues: CASSQEIIDTQYF. The CDR3 DNA sequence: TGTGCCAGCAGCCAAGAAATCATAGATACGCAGTATTTT.

The rearrangement links TRBV5-1 to TRBJ2-3; weak D call: TRBD2 (6 bases). Germline V gene data show CDR1 as SGHRS and CDR2 as YFSETQ. This CDR3 has 15 residues. V lost 6 bases to trimming and J lost 2 bases, with 16 bases between them. The CDR3 bases are TGCGCCAGCATTCAAGGGACGGGGGTCACAGATACGCAGTATTTT. Its protein product is CASIQGTGVTDTQYF.

As for this clone: Mismatch with germline at one junction end may stem from a read error. The chain links TRBV4-3 to TRBJ2-3, with 7 bases aligning to TRBD1. CDR1 is LGHNA, CDR2 YSLEER, per germline. CDR3 length equals 14 residues. CDR3 in DNA: TGCGCCAGCAGCCAAGACATCGGGACAGAGACGCAGTATTTT. Translated, it gives CASSQDIGTETQYF.